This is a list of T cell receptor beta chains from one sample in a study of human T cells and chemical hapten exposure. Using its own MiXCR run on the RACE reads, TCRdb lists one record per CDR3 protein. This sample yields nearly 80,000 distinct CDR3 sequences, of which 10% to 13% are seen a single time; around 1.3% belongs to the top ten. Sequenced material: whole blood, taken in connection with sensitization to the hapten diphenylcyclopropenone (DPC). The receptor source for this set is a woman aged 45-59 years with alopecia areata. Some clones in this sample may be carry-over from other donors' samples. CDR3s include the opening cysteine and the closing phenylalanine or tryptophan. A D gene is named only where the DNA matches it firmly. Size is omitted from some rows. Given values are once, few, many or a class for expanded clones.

CASSLLGTEHEQYF,TGTGCCAGCAGCCTACTAGGGACCGAGCACGAGCAGTACTTC,-,TRBJ2-7,TRBV6-5,few
CASSISAGLVETQYF,TGTGCCAGCAGTATCTCCGCAGGGCTAGTAGAGACCCAGTACTTC,-,TRBJ2-5,TRBV2,many
CASSGSLNQPQHF,TGTGCCAGCAGTGGATCGCTCAATCAGCCCCAGCATTTT,-,TRBJ1-5,TRBV28,many
CASSLALVKGYTF,TGTGCCAGCAGTTTAGCGTTGGTAAAGGGCTACACCTTC,-,TRBJ1-2,TRBV12-3/TRBV12-4,many
CASSEGSTYEQYF,TGCGCCAGCAGTGAAGGCAGCACCTACGAGCAGTACTTC,-,TRBJ2-7,TRBV10-1,few
CASSSSGSGQETQYF,TGTGCCAGCAGCTCTAGCGGGAGTGGACAAGAGACCCAGTACTTC,TRBD2,TRBJ2-5,TRBV11-2,few
CASSPTRGPTYEQYF,TGTGCCAGCAGCCCGACCCGCGGCCCCACCTACGAGCAGTACTTC,-,TRBJ2-7,TRBV7-8,few
CASRPLAGGYNEQFF,TGTGCCAGCAGACCCCTAGCGGGAGGCTACAATGAGCAGTTCTTC,TRBD2,TRBJ2-1,TRBV3-1,-
CASSLAGGPRETQYF,TGTGCTAGCAGTCTAGCGGGAGGGCCACGAGAGACCCAGTACTTC,TRBD2,TRBJ2-5,TRBV7-7,few
CASSPGLAKDEQFF,TGTGCCAGCTCACCGGGACTAGCGAAGGATGAGCAGTTCTTC,TRBD2,TRBJ2-1,TRBV18,many
CASSLRGANTEAFF,TGTGCCAGCAGTTTACGAGGTGCGAACACTGAAGCTTTCTTT,-,TRBJ1-1,TRBV28,-
CASTPGTLSYEQYF,TGTGCCAGCACCCCCGGGACTCTCTCCTACGAGCAGTACTTC,-,TRBJ2-7,TRBV6-5,many
CASSSQGYGYTF,TGTGCCAGCTCATCACAGGGATATGGCTACACCTTC,-,TRBJ1-2,TRBV18,few
CSARAQKGEQYF,TGCAGTGCTAGGGCCCAAAAAGGCGAGCAGTACTTC,-,TRBJ2-7,TRBV20-1,-
CASSATSGHTGELFF,TGTGCCAGCAGCGCGACTAGCGGCCACACCGGGGAGCTGTTTTTT,TRBD2,TRBJ2-2,TRBV7-2,-
CASSLAGTALATNEKLFF,TGCGCCAGCAGCTTGGCGGGGACAGCACTTGCAACTAATGAAAAACTGTTTTTT,TRBD1,TRBJ1-4,TRBV5-1,few
CSAGGSDTQYF,TGCAGCGCCGGGGGGTCGGATACGCAGTATTTT,TRBD2,TRBJ2-3,TRBV29-1,few
CASRIARSYNEQFF,TGTGCCAGCAGAATAGCGCGATCCTACAATGAGCAGTTCTTC,-,TRBJ2-1,TRBV18,many
CASSSDRVIYGYTF,TGTGCCAGCAGCTCCGACAGGGTTATATATGGCTACACCTTC,TRBD1,TRBJ1-2,TRBV25-1,few
CASSPPGRGVRELFF,TGCGCCAGCAGCCCCCCCGGTAGAGGGGTGAGGGAGCTGTTTTTT,-,TRBJ2-2,TRBV4-3,-
CASSPPSGSRTGELFF,TGTGCCAGCAGCCCTCCTAGCGGGAGTCGGACCGGGGAGCTGTTTTTT,TRBD2,TRBJ2-2,TRBV5-4,-
CASSLDQGGETQYF,TGTGCCAGCAGCTTGGATCAGGGAGGAGAGACCCAGTACTTC,-,TRBJ2-5,TRBV7-6,many
CASSPTYQPQHF,TGTGCCAGCAGCCCCACTTATCAGCCCCAGCATTTT,-,TRBJ1-5,TRBV12-3/TRBV12-4,-
CASSKGIFDSPLHF,TGTGCCAGCAGCAAAGGGATATTTGATTCACCCCTCCACTTT,-,TRBJ1-6,TRBV27,-